The TCR beta chain under discussion was sequenced for a study of technical replicates of blood from several donors. The CDR3 is made up of 17 amino acids. Germline lookup yields CDR1 SGHVS and CDR2 FNYEAQ. J gave up 2 bases and V 5 bases, and 13 bases lay outside the gene matches. Here immunoSEQ multiplex PCR was the method, and the copy in TCRdb shows in-frame clones only, minus some. The sample holds about 80,000 clones, approximately 98% seen once. The V gene is TRBV7-6, the J gene TRBJ2-5; TRBD2 aligns across 8 bases. The TCR comes from a human donor in good health. Sequencing was performed on T cells isolated from PBMCs. The CDR3 coding sequence is TGTGCCAGCAGCGTCAGACCGGGACTAGATTTACAAGAGACCCAGTACTTC. Translating it yields CASSVRPGLDLQETQYF. Full variable domain (remainder filled in from reference TRBV7-6 and TRBJ2-5): GAGVSQSPRYKVTKRGQDVALRCDPISGHVSLYWYRQALGQGPEFLTYFNYEAQQDKSGLPNDRFSAERPEGSISTLTIQRTEQRDSAMYRCASSVRPGLDLQETQYFGPGTRLLVL.